The 15 T cell receptor beta chains in this list originate from one sample, sequenced in a study of cytomegalovirus exposure and HLA in healthy donors. 60 Vbeta and 13 Jbeta primers were used in PCR. Libraries were prepared by immunoSEQ multiplex PCR; TCRdb keeps only in-frame clonotypes and omits some of them. The table includes more than 150,000 clones, about 82% detected once. The sample comprised PBMCs. Receptors originate from a woman in her 30s in good health and CMV-seronegative.

The chain is built from TRBV30 and TRBJ1-5, with D tentatively TRBD1 (5 bases). The CDR3 totals 13 residues. The V gene's germline CDR1 is GTSNPN and CDR2 SVGIG (reference sequence). V lost 2 bases and J lost 5, with 10 bases in between. CDR3 amino acids: CAWSFGRDQPQHF. The DNA of the CDR3 is TGTGCCTGGAGTTTCGGCAGGGATCAGCCCCAGCATTTT.

This rearrangement joins TRBV11-2 to TRBJ2-3; 10 nucleotides agree with TRBD2. The length of the CDR3 is 17 residues. Looked up from germline, CDR1 is SGHAT and CDR2 is FQNNGV. The trim removed 0 bases at V and 2 bases at J, leaving 5 bases unmatched. The CDR3 is CASSLDLAGAFTDTQYF. DNA for the CDR3: TGTGCCAGCAGCTTAGATCTAGCGGGGGCCTTCACAGATACGCAGTATTTT.

This chain uses TRBV29-1 with TRBJ2-5, with a possible D match to TRBD2 (5 bases). The CDR3 has 11 residues. Germline V gene sequence: CDR1 SQVTM, CDR2 ANQGSEA. V lost 4 bases and J 4 bases, leaving 7 bases between the germline ends. The CDR3 sequence is CSVGERETQYF. The CDR3 bases are TGCAGCGTTGGGGAGCGAGAGACCCAGTACTTC.

This clone was detected only a few times. The chain recombines TRBV27 with TRBJ2-5; 7 bases match TRBD1. J lost 1 base, V lost 4 bases, and 6 bases had no gene match. This CDR3 has 15 residues. CDR1 is MNHEY and CDR2 is SMNVEV in the germline V gene (reference sequence). The CDR3 reads CASSSRRQGQETQYF. CDR3 in DNA: TGTGCCAGCAGTTCCAGAAGACAGGGCCAAGAGACCCAGTACTTC.

The J gene is TRBJ1-1, the V gene TRBV5-1, with TRBD1 matching over 7 bases. Trimming removed 5 bases from V and 1 base from J; junction bases left unmatched: 8. Germline CDR1 SGHRS, CDR2 YFSETQ. The CDR3 spans 15 residues. The CDR3 DNA sequence: TGCGCCAGCAGGAGGGACAGTCAACCGAACACTGAAGCTTTCTTT. Translated: CASRRDSQPNTEAFF.

This clone was picked up a small number of times. This chain connects TRBV10-3 to TRBJ2-4, with D possibly matching TRBD2 (5 bases). CDR3 length: 16 residues. The V gene's germline CDR1 is ENHRY and CDR2 SYGVKD. V was pared by 3 bases and J by 0 bases, with 12 bases between. CDR3: CAISEGSLLAKNIQYF. Written as DNA, the CDR3 is TGTGCCATCAGTGAAGGGAGTCTTCTAGCCAAAAACATTCAGTACTTC.

This clone appeared a few times. This chain links TRBV4-3 with TRBJ2-7; TRBD1 matches at 9 bases. The V segment lost 4 bases and the J segment 8 bases; nucleotides outside the gene matches: 6. Germline assignment: CDR1 LGHNA and CDR2 YSLEER. The CDR3 contains 13 residues. CDR3 nucleotide sequence: TGCGCCAGCAGCCTTAAACAGGGGGCGAAGCAGTACTTC. This translates into CASSLKQGAKQYF.

The chain has TRBV28 and TRBJ2-3; D call uncertain. This CDR3 has 13 amino acids. CDR1 MDHEN and CDR2 SYDVKM come from the germline V gene. V was pared by 6 bases and J by 2 bases, with 9 bases between. CDR3 bases: TGTGCCAGCAGGTTAATGGCCACAGATACGCAGTATTTT. It encodes CASRLMATDTQYF.

This clone was counted only a few times. The chain is built from TRBV7-2 and TRBJ2-7, with a tentative D call TRBD1 (5 bases). Trimming stripped 1 base from V and 0 bases from J, with 7 bases between. Germline assignment: CDR1 SGHTA and CDR2 FQGNSA. The CDR3 runs 14 residues. CDR3 amino acids: CASSLDRSSYEQYF. The CDR3 DNA reads as TGTGCCAGCAGCTTAGACAGGAGCTCCTACGAGCAGTACTTC.

V gene TRBV6-1 combines with J gene TRBJ1-5, with D unclear. Germline V gives CDR1 MNHNS, CDR2 SASEGT. The CDR3 is made up of 15 amino acids. Trimming shortened V by 7 bases and J by 2 bases, and 15 bases separated the two germline ends. The CDR3 is CASTSPTSGNQPQHF. The CDR3, as DNA: TGTGCCAGCACTAGCCCGACCTCGGGCAATCAGCCCCAGCATTTT.

This clone was detected once. This rearrangement joins TRBV6-1 to TRBJ2-2, with 8 positions matching TRBD1. The V gene end was trimmed by 2 bases and the J gene end by 3 bases; junction bases not matched to a gene: 5. CDR3 length: 16 amino acids. Germline V gene lookup returns CDR1 MNHNS and CDR2 SASEGT. The chain's CDR3 is CASSEQRTGYTGELFF. For the CDR3, the DNA is TGTGCCAGCAGTGAACAAAGGACAGGGTACACCGGGGAGCTGTTTTTT.

This chain links TRBV7-8 with TRBJ2-4, with 8 positions matching TRBD2. This CDR3 is 16 amino acids long. Germline assignment: CDR1 SGHVS and CDR2 FQNEAQ. Trimming removed 5 bases from V and 1 base from J; junction bases left unmatched: 7. This CDR3 is CASSLSSGEAKNIQYF. CDR3 DNA: TGTGCCAGCAGCCTGAGTAGCGGGGAGGCCAAAAACATTCAGTACTTC.

The rearrangement uses TRBV9 and TRBJ2-3, with D perhaps matching TRBD1 (5 bases). Germline V gene lookup returns CDR1 SGDLS and CDR2 YYNGEE. The CDR3 totals 16 residues. Trimming removed 0 bases from V and 0 bases from J, with 11 bases in between. The chain's CDR3 is CASSVAQGISTDTQYF. The CDR3 DNA reads as TGTGCCAGCAGCGTAGCCCAGGGTATTAGCACAGATACGCAGTATTTT.

The chain has TRBV6-1 and TRBJ2-5; 8 bases match TRBD2. This CDR3 comprises 17 residues. The germline V gene has CDR1 MNHNS and CDR2 SASEGT. V dropped 1 base and J dropped 4; count of bases not matched to a gene: 11. CDR3 sequence (DNA): TGTGCCAGCAGTGAAGTTGGGCGGGGGGCCGGGGGAGAGACCCAGTACTTC. Residues: CASSEVGRGAGGETQYF.

The CDR3 is CATSSGTGGNQPQHF. For the CDR3, the DNA is TGTGCCACCAGTTCCGGGACAGGGGGTAATCAGCCCCAGCATTTT. The rearrangement uses TRBV15 and TRBJ1-5; TRBD1 matches at 11 bases. Germline loops: CDR1 LNHNV, CDR2 YYDKDF (reference sequence). The CDR3 has 15 residues. V gave up 6 bases and J gave up 4 bases; unmatched junction bases: 5.